The rows below give T cell receptor beta chains drawn from one sample of a study of blood T cell repertoires in COVID-19. Clones were read by immunoSEQ multiplex PCR, and TCRdb kept only the in-frame ones, dropping some. Of 200,000 to 250,000 clones detected, about 83% appear once; the ten largest clones hold 6% to 8.5%. The sample comprised peripheral blood. The origin of the receptors is a woman aged 45-65 years with active or convalescent COVID-19. The CDR3 runs from the conserved cysteine through the conserved F or W. Not all rows give a size; the values are once, few, many and, for expanded clones, a class.

>TRBV3-1/TRBV3-2|TRBJ2-7|once
CASSQVAGGPYEQYF
>TRBV10-3|TRBJ2-2|-
CAISGDRVGELFF
>TRBV30|TRBJ2-3|-
CAWSRTGTSTDTQYF
>TRBV6-6|TRBJ1-5|-
CASSYGQGRNQPQHF
>TRBV5-1|TRBJ1-6|few
CASSLYGDSPLHF
>TRBV5-6|TRBJ1-2|large
CASSQWDLDYGYTF
>TRBV5-4|TRBJ2-5|-
CASSQTEVPRETQYF
>TRBV2|TRBJ1-1|-
CASGGQGADVAEAFF
>TRBV21-1|TRBJ1-4|-
CASSKNQRQGVVKLFF
>TRBV9|TRBJ1-2|few
CASSVASTVRSYGYTF
>TRBV28|TRBJ1-1|once
CASSSGDNSNTEAFF
>TRBV24-1|TRBJ2-1|-
CATSDGLAGGRDEQFF
>TRBV28|TRBJ1-4|-
CASSSTATNEKLFF
>TRBV7-9|TRBJ2-3|few
CASSLVGGGGADTQYF
>TRBV28|TRBJ1-6|-
CASGQASPLHF
>TRBV3-1/TRBV3-2|TRBJ1-2|-
CASSFGTEYGYTF
>TRBV9|TRBJ2-1|-
CASSVEDSGSSYNEQFF
>TRBV19|TRBJ2-4|-
CATFLCGRRNIQYF
>TRBV6-6|TRBJ1-2|-
CASTRGGYGYTF
>TRBV19|TRBJ2-5|-
CASAIIRGGPEYF
>TRBV3-1/TRBV3-2|TRBJ1-1|-
CASSQPGGGTEAFF
>TRBV5-1|TRBJ1-4|few
CASSSTGAGNEKLFF
>TRBV10-3|TRBJ1-1|-
CAISEPGDTEAFF
>TRBV28|TRBJ1-5|-
CASSSTGGRGQPQHF
>TRBV13|TRBJ1-1|-
CASSLESNTEAFF